Below, 9 T cell receptor beta chains from the same sample are listed, as sequenced in a study of PD-1 blockade in classical Hodgkin lymphoma. Time point defined: cycle 4 day 1 (C4D1), after about 6 weeks of nivolumab. Exposure to brentuximab vedotin varied, and each patient had relapsed following autologous stem cell transplantation. The protocol was immunoSEQ multiplex PCR, while the TCRdb copy is restricted to in-frame clones and leaves out a portion. This table holds approximately 96,000 clones, roughly 91% found once. Material: peripheral blood mononuclear cells (PBMCs), obtained before the fourth cycle of nivolumab. Receptor source: a human donor with classical Hodgkin lymphoma.

J is TRBJ1-1 and V is TRBV5-1, with 7 bases aligning to TRBD1. Germline V CDR1 and CDR2: SGHRS, YFSETQ. This CDR3 region has 17 residues. Germline trimming cut 4 bases from V and 9 bases from J; bases unmatched to any gene: 21. This CDR3 reads CASSANRDSYQNSKAFF. The DNA of the CDR3 is TGCGCCAGCAGCGCCAACCGGGACAGCTACCAAAATAGTAAAGCTTTCTTT.

The rearrangement uses TRBV6-1 and TRBJ1-1; D possibly corresponds to TRBD1 (5 bases). The CDR3 has 14 amino acids. Germline CDR1 reads MNHNS; CDR2 reads SASEGT. Trimming left V 4 bases short and J 0 bases short, with 9 bases between. The CDR3 spells CASSGGVLNTEAFF. The CDR3 nucleotides read TGTGCCAGCAGTGGAGGGGTCTTGAACACTGAAGCTTTCTTT.

The genes are TRBV6-1 and TRBJ2-1; D unclear. The CDR3 contains 16 residues. V lost 2 bases to trimming and J lost 0 bases, with 11 bases between them. Per the germline V gene, CDR1 is MNHNS and CDR2 is SASEGT. CDR3 sequence: CASSERYDPSYNEQFF. The CDR3 DNA sequence: TGTGCCAGCAGTGAACGGTATGACCCCTCCTACAATGAGCAGTTCTTC.

This clone was seen a single time. The chain links TRBV9 to TRBJ2-7; D gene uncertain. V gave up 5 bases and J gave up 2 bases, with 14 bases separating them. This CDR3 comprises 14 residues. Germline-derived CDR1 and CDR2 are SGDLS and YYNGEE. The CDR3 nucleotides read TGTGCCAGCAGTCCTAACCGCAGAACCTACGAGCAGTACTTC. Protein: CASSPNRRTYEQYF.

The chain links TRBV7-8 to TRBJ2-3; D perhaps matches TRBD1 (5 bases). In germline, CDR1 is SGHVS, CDR2 FQNEAQ. This CDR3 has 16 amino acids. Trimming removed 5 bases from V and 6 bases from J, with 21 bases in between. The CDR3 loop reads CASSTPDRTPGDTQYF. The CDR3 nucleotides read TGTGCCAGCAGCACACCAGACCGGACCCCAGGGGATACGCAGTATTTT.

V gene TRBV10-3 combines with J gene TRBJ1-1; D possibly corresponds to TRBD1 (6 bases). The V end was cut by 0 bases, the J end by 6 bases, with 11 bases between. The V gene's germline CDR1 is ENHRY and CDR2 SYGVKD. This CDR3 is 14 amino acids long. The DNA of the CDR3 is TGTGCCATCAGTGAGTCGAGGGGGGCACCTGAAGCTTTCTTT. Its translation: CAISESRGAPEAFF.

The chain employs TRBV7-9 and TRBJ1-1, with 8 bases matching TRBD1. Losses at the gene ends were 5 bases for V and 1 base for J; bases not matched to a gene: 15. The CDR3 length is 18 residues. In germline, CDR1 is SEHNR, CDR2 FQNEAQ (reference sequence). This CDR3 is CASSQVWTGKERNTEAFF. CDR3 DNA sequence: TGTGCCAGCAGCCAAGTATGGACAGGGAAGGAGAGGAACACTGAAGCTTTCTTT.

The V call is TRBV7-5, the J call TRBJ1-4; the table's D call, TRBD1, has no DNA check behind it. TRBV7-5 is a pseudogene segment. This CDR3 comprises 16 residues. The CDR3 nucleotides are TGTGCCAGAAGCTTGGGGGCCGGGACAGAAAATGAAAAACTGTTTTTT. This codes for CARSLGAGTENEKLFF.

The CDR3 DNA reads TGTGCCAGCAGCTCCACCCCCGGTAACGATCAGCCCCAGCATTTT. This translates into CASSSTPGNDQPQHF. The genes are TRBV7-2 and TRBJ1-5; D remains ambiguous. V was trimmed by 4 bases and J by 5 bases, leaving 15 bases between them. The length of the CDR3 is 15 residues. CDR1 is SGHTA, CDR2 FQGNSA, per germline.